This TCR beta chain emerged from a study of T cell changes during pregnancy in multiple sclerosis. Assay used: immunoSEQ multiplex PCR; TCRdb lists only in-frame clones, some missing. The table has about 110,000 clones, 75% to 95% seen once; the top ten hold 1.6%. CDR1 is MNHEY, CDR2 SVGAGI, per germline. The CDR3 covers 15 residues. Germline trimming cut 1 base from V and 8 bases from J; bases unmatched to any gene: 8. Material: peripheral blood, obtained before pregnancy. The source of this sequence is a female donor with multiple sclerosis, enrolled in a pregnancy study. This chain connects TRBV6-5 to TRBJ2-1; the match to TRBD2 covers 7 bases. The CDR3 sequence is CASSYWGGSSDEQFF. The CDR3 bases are TGTGCCAGCAGTTACTGGGGGGGGAGTTCGGATGAGCAGTTCTTC.